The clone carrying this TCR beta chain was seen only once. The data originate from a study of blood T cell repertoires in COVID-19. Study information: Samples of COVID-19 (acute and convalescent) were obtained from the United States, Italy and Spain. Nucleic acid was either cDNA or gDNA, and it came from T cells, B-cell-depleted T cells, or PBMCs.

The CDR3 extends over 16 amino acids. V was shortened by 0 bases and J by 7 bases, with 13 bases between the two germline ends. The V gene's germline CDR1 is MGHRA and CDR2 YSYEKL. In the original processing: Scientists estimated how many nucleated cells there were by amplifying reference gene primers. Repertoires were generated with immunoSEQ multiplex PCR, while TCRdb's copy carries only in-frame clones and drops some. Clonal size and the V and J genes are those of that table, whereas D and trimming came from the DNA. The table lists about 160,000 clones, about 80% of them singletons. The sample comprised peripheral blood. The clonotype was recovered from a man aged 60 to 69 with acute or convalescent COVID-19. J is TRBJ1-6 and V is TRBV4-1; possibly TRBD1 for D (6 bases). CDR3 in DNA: TGCGCCAGCAGCCAAGATCGCCGCAGGGGAAATTCACCCCTCCACTTT. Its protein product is CASSQDRRRGNSPLHF.